Sequencing of this T cell receptor (beta chain) was carried out in a study of beta chain features in type 1 diabetes. Study observations and caveats: Patients with type 1 diabetes showed fewer VDJ junction insertions and more deletions. Possibly, sequencing cDNA over-represented cells that had high TCR expression levels. A greater similarity of naive, central memory and Treg TCRB repertoires was seen among patients than among healthy donors. Type 1 diabetes patients had moderately but significantly shorter TCRB CDR3s in all four CD4+ subsets. Possible PCR preference for shorter templates applied equally to patients and controls.

This CDR3 contains 12 residues. Trimming removed 8 bases from V and 3 bases from J; junction bases left unmatched: 3. Looked up from germline, CDR1 is MNHNS and CDR2 is SASEGT. A word on this clone: What it binds is not known.

Expressed TCRB transcripts got sequenced, as all isolated RNA was reverse transcribed. Method: immunoSEQ multiplex PCR; TCRdb's copy keeps in-frame clones and lacks some. This sample has over 600,000 clones, with around an eighth found just once. This receptor was identified in a man younger than 40 with type 1 diabetes. The specimen sequenced was naive CD4+ T cells from blood. The V call is TRBV6-1, the J call TRBJ2-7; 8 nucleotides agree with TRBD1. CDR3 sequence (DNA): TGTGCCAGCCGGGACAGGTACTACGAGCAGTACTTC. Amino acids: CASRDRYYEQYF.